A single sample gave rise to the 28 T cell receptor beta chains below, sequenced in a study of blood T cell repertoires in COVID-19. TCRdb's table, derived via immunoSEQ multiplex PCR, lists solely in-frame clones and lacks some. The sample has roughly 250,000 clones, roughly 87% seen once. What was sequenced was PBMCs or T cells enriched from blood (not recorded which). The origin of the receptors is a woman in her twenties or thirties with acute COVID-19.

Points on this clone: One junction end disagrees with the germline gene, perhaps due to a read error. The J gene is TRBJ1-1, the V gene TRBV12-3 or TRBV12-4; 7 bases agree with TRBD1. The CDR3 runs to 13 residues. The CDR3, as DNA: TGTGCCAGCAGTCCCCATTCATCCCGGGACAGTCGTTTC. This sequence encodes CASSPHSSRDSRF.

This clone was seen a few times. The V gene is TRBV30, the J gene TRBJ1-3; D is unclear. V gave up 4 bases and J gave up 4 bases, with 5 bases separating them. Germline CDR1 GTSNPN, CDR2 SVGIG (reference sequence). The CDR3 is 11 amino acids. The CDR3 sequence is CAWIPGNTIYF. The CDR3 DNA follows: TGTGCCTGGATCCCGGGAAACACCATATATTTT.

The chain combines TRBV28 with TRBJ2-2; no clear D. The CDR3 consists of 16 residues. The germline V gene encodes CDR1 MDHEN and CDR2 SYDVKM. V lost 6 bases, J lost 1 base, and 15 bases lay in between. The CDR3 DNA is TGTGCCAGCAGCCCTACGACATCCAGGAACACCGGGGAGCTGTTTTTT. Its translation is CASSPTTSRNTGELFF.

This clone was recorded a few times. V and J are TRBV2 and TRBJ2-5; TRBD2 agrees at 9 bases. J gave up 5 bases and V 2 bases, and 6 bases lay outside the gene matches. The CDR3 loop spans 15 amino acids. Germline-derived CDR1 and CDR2 are SNHLY and FYNNEI. CDR3 sequence: CASSEYAGGRETQYF. In nucleotides, the CDR3 is TGTGCCAGCAGTGAATATGCGGGGGGGAGGGAGACCCAGTACTTC. Complete variable domain (other parts from reference TRBV2 and TRBJ2-5): EPEVTQTPSHQVTQMGQEVILRCVPISNHLYFYWYRQILGQKVEFLVSFYNNEISEKSEIFDDQFSVERPDGSNFTLKIRSTKLEDSAMYFCASSEYAGGRETQYFGPGTRLLVL.

The chain carries TRBV3-1 (or the pseudogene TRBV3-2) and TRBJ2-3; 10 nucleotides agree with TRBD2. The germline CDR1 and CDR2 sequences are LGHDT and YNNKEL (reference sequence). Trimming removed 0 bases from V and 5 bases from J; junction bases left unmatched: 2. The CDR3 spans 15 residues. CDR3 loop: CASSQDIAGGDTQYF. The CDR3 nucleotides are TGTGCCAGCAGCCAAGACATAGCGGGGGGAGATACGCAGTATTTT.

V and J are TRBV7-6 and TRBJ2-3; 10 bases align to TRBD1. Germline CDR1 SGHVS, CDR2 FNYEAQ. J gave up 7 bases and V 3 bases, and 7 bases lay outside the gene matches. There are 15 residues in the CDR3. The CDR3 coding sequence is TGTGCCAGCAGCTTTGGTAGACAGGGGGCCCATACGCAGTATTTT. Translation gives CASSFGRQGAHTQYF.

This sequence joins TRBV11-3 and TRBJ2-1, with 7 bases lining up with TRBD1. V was clipped by 5 bases and J by 8 bases; unmatched bases: 9. CDR3 length: 14 residues. The germline gives CDR1 SGHNT, CDR2 YENEEA. CDR3 in DNA: TGTGCCAGCAGCGCCGCGAGACAGGGAGATGAGCAGTTCTTC. Amino acids: CASSAARQGDEQFF.

This chain uses TRBV15 with TRBJ1-6, with 7 bases matching TRBD1. The CDR3 contains 15 residues. In germline, CDR1 is LNHNV, CDR2 YYDKDF (reference sequence). The J segment lost 7 bases and the V segment lost 2 bases, leaving 5 bases of the junction unmatched. The CDR3 reads CATSRSGQLNSPLHF. The CDR3 nucleotides read TGTGCCACCAGCAGATCGGGACAGCTAAATTCACCCCTCCACTTT.

The CDR3 DNA is TGCAGCGTTTCAGGGGCTGAGGGCAATCAGCCCCAGCATTTT. Protein product: CSVSGAEGNQPQHF. J is TRBJ1-5 and V is TRBV29-1, with D possibly matching TRBD1 (6 bases). This CDR3 has 14 amino acids. V shed 5 bases and J shed 2 bases, with 13 bases lying between them. The V gene's germline CDR1 is SQVTM and CDR2 ANQGSEA.

The gene calls are TRBV12-3 or TRBV12-4 and TRBJ1-2; D ambiguous. Trimming took off 4 bases at V and 3 bases at J, with 3 bases between the two ends. The CDR3 consists of 11 residues. CDR3 in amino acids: CASSSDYGYTF. Here the CDR3 DNA reads TGTGCCAGCAGTTCCGACTATGGCTACACCTTC.

CDR3 coding DNA: TGTGCCAGCAGCTTAGGAGGGACTAGATCGCGGACAGATACGCAGTATTTT. The encoded protein is CASSLGGTRSRTDTQYF. The chain has TRBV7-8 and TRBJ2-3, with 8 bases aligning to TRBD2. The CDR3 consists of 17 residues. The germline V gene has CDR1 SGHVS and CDR2 FQNEAQ. With V trimmed by 1 base and J by 3 bases, 9 bases remained unmatched. Variable domain in full (rest from reference TRBV7-8 and TRBJ2-3): GAGVSQSPRYKVAKRGQDVALRCDPISGHVSLFWYQQALGQGPEFLTYFQNEAQLDKSGLPSDRFFAERPEGSVSTLKIQRTQQEDSAVYLCASSLGGTRSRTDTQYFGPGTRLTVL.

J is TRBJ2-4 and V is TRBV25-1; 7 bases map to TRBD2. The V and J ends lost 4 bases and 3 bases, in that order; junction bases with no gene match: 9. Looked up from germline, CDR1 is MGHDK and CDR2 is SYGVNS. This CDR3 has 16 amino acids. The CDR3 loop is CASSVGSAGDKNIQYF. The CDR3 DNA follows: TGTGCCAGCAGTGTCGGGTCGGCGGGGGACAAAAACATTCAGTACTTC.

CDR3 nucleotides: TGTGCCAGTAGTATTGGAGGGGCCCGAAGCACTGAAGCTTTCTTT. Encoded protein: CASSIGGARSTEAFF. The chain recombines TRBV19 with TRBJ1-1, with D perhaps matching TRBD1 (5 bases). V was clipped by 3 bases and J by 4 bases, with 15 bases between them. The CDR3 is made up of 15 amino acids. The germline V gene has CDR1 LNHDA and CDR2 SQIVND (reference sequence).

The rearrangement links TRBV6-5 to TRBJ2-7, with TRBD1 as a possible D gene (5 bases). Trimming shortened V by 6 bases and J by 2 bases, and 11 bases separated the two germline ends. This CDR3 contains 13 residues. Per the germline V gene, CDR1 is MNHEY and CDR2 is SVGAGI. CDR3 loop: CASRGQLTYEQYF. The CDR3 DNA reads as TGTGCCAGCAGAGGACAACTAACCTACGAGCAGTACTTC.

The chain is built from TRBV28 and TRBJ1-1; 9 bases line up with TRBD1. The CDR3 is 15 residues long. The J segment lost 4 bases and the V segment lost 2 bases, leaving 5 bases of the junction unmatched. The V gene's germline CDR1 is MDHEN and CDR2 SYDVKM. The CDR3 DNA sequence: TGTGCCAGCAGTTTAAGGGACAGGGCTGGCACTGAAGCTTTCTTT. Translation: CASSLRDRAGTEAFF.

The sample holds one count of this clone. The chain is built from TRBV7-3 and TRBJ2-1; TRBD1 matches at 9 bases. Germline V gives CDR1 SGHTA, CDR2 FQGTGA. CDR3 length: 15 amino acids. The V gene end was trimmed by 5 bases and the J gene end by 4 bases; junction bases not matched to a gene: 6. The CDR3 loop reads CASSPTGGRYNEQFF. Here the CDR3 DNA reads TGTGCCAGCAGCCCCACAGGGGGCCGATACAATGAGCAGTTCTTC.

CDR3 in DNA: TGTGCCAGTGGGGAGGCGCGGGGCACTGAAGCTTTCTTT. Its translation: CASGEARGTEAFF. The chain is built from TRBV19 and TRBJ1-1; no clear D gene. CDR3 length: 13 residues. CDR1 is LNHDA, CDR2 SQIVND, per germline (reference sequence). Deletions cut 8 bases from V and 4 bases from J, with 14 bases between.

The V gene is TRBV6-2 or TRBV6-3, the J gene TRBJ2-7; D might be TRBD2 (6 bases). The germline CDR1 and CDR2 sequences are MNHEY and SVGEGT. Trimming took off 4 bases at V and 5 bases at J, with 6 bases between the two ends. The length of the CDR3 is 11 residues. The CDR3 bases are TGTGCCAGCAGTTGGGGGGACGAGCAGTACTTC. Protein sequence: CASSWGDEQYF.

The rearrangement uses TRBV28 and TRBJ1-2; D is unresolved. CDR1 and CDR2 from the germline V gene are MDHEN and SYDVKM. V lost 2 bases and J lost 7, with 17 bases in between. The CDR3 is 15 residues long. CDR3 coding DNA: TGTGCCAGCAGTTTAGGGCAGCCCTCTCTCGGTGGCTACACCTTC. This translates into CASSLGQPSLGGYTF.

The rearrangement links TRBV6-5 to TRBJ1-1; weak D call: TRBD1 (5 bases). Looked up from germline, CDR1 is MNHEY and CDR2 is SVGAGI. The CDR3 has 14 residues. Trimming removed 0 bases from V and 3 bases from J, with 8 bases in between. The CDR3 bases are TGTGCCAGCAGTTACTCGATAGGGGACACTGAAGCTTTCTTT. This translates into CASSYSIGDTEAFF.

This chain uses TRBV10-3 with TRBJ1-4, with D perhaps TRBD1 (6 bases). With 6 bases removed from V and 8 bases from J, the gap between germline ends came to 16 bases. The germline V gene encodes CDR1 ENHRY and CDR2 SYGVKD. The CDR3 is made up of 14 amino acids. The CDR3 reads CAISTGTTNEKLFF. The CDR3 DNA reads TGTGCCATCAGCACCGGGACAACCAACGAAAAACTGTTTTTT.

The V gene is TRBV6-5, the J gene TRBJ2-1; maybe TRBD1 (6 bases). V gave up 7 bases and J gave up 5 bases, with 15 bases separating them. CDR1 and CDR2 from the germline V gene are MNHEY and SVGAGI. The CDR3 consists of 14 residues. In nucleotides, the CDR3 is TGTGCCAGCAATACCGGACAGCGCAACAATGAGCAGTTCTTC. This encodes CASNTGQRNNEQFF.

The V gene is TRBV18, the J gene TRBJ1-2; the D gene is possibly TRBD1 (5 bases). The CDR3 runs to 15 residues. V was trimmed by 4 bases and J by 0 bases, leaving 12 bases between them. From germline, CDR1 is KGHSH and CDR2 LQKENI. CDR3: CASSQATEANYGYTF. CDR3 bases: TGTGCCAGCTCACAGGCGACAGAAGCTAACTATGGCTACACCTTC.

The chain recombines TRBV10-2 with TRBJ1-6; D call uncertain. The V end lost 0 bases, the J end lost 9 bases, and 15 bases lay between the germline ends. This CDR3 spans 16 amino acids. Germline loops: CDR1 WSHSY, CDR2 SAAADI. CDR3 DNA: TGCGCCAGCAGTGAGTCGAGAGGGCTGCTAGGTTCACCCCTCCACTTT. Its translation: CASSESRGLLGSPLHF.

This clone occurred a few times. Here the CDR3 DNA reads TGCGCCAGCAGCAGGGACAGTCATTACAATGAGCAGTTCTTC. Translation: CASSRDSHYNEQFF. This chain links TRBV5-1 with TRBJ2-1, with 7 positions matching TRBD1. The CDR3 contains 14 residues. Germline lookup yields CDR1 SGHRS and CDR2 YFSETQ. V lost 4 bases and J lost 4; bases outside the gene matches: 5.

The chain couples TRBV28 to TRBJ2-1, with D possibly TRBD2 on 6 matching bases. Trimming took off 5 bases at V and 3 bases at J, with 14 bases between the two ends. CDR3 length equals 15 residues. The V gene's germline CDR1 is MDHEN and CDR2 SYDVKM. In DNA, the CDR3 is TGTGCCAGCAGTAAAACCGGGGGTTACTACAATGAGCAGTTCTTC. Its protein is CASSKTGGYYNEQFF.

The table lists this clone with a count of one. The V call is TRBV7-6, the J call TRBJ2-7; 7 nucleotides match TRBD2. The V gene end was trimmed by 1 base and the J gene end by 7 bases; junction bases not matched to a gene: 10. CDR1 SGHVS and CDR2 FNYEAQ come from the germline V gene. The CDR3 extends over 15 amino acids. This CDR3 reads CASSLEAGRGQEQYF. DNA for the CDR3: TGTGCCAGCAGCTTAGAGGCAGGGAGGGGTCAGGAGCAGTACTTC.

V usage is TRBV5-6 and J usage is TRBJ2-1; TRBD2 matches at 9 bases. This CDR3 has 14 amino acids. With V trimmed by 0 bases and J by 5 bases, 0 bases remained unmatched. Germline V gene sequence: CDR1 SGHDT, CDR2 YYEEEE. DNA for the CDR3: TGTGCCAGCAGCTTGGTAGCGGGAGACAATGAGCAGTTCTTC. Translation gives CASSLVAGDNEQFF.